The rows below give T cell receptor beta chains drawn from one sample of a study of blood T cells in healthy people across ages. A single record per CDR3 protein comes from TCRdb applying MiXCR to the 5' RACE reads. The data show 600,000 or so distinct CDR3 sequences, with about 28% seen just once and about a sixth held by the top ten. Specimen: blood. The receptors come from a woman of 80 years or more in good health. CDR3s include the opening cysteine and the closing phenylalanine or tryptophan. D genes are given only for firm matches. The size entry is marked missing in some rows and otherwise reads once, few, many or a size class.

clone_size: few
v_call: TRBV2
d_call: NA
j_call: TRBJ2-1
cdr3_aa: CASSRVAVGSYNEQFF
cdr3_nt: TGTGCCAGTAGTCGCGTTGCGGTAGGGTCCTACAATGAGCAGTTCTTC

clone_size: NA
v_call: TRBV20-1
d_call: TRBD2
j_call: TRBJ2-5
cdr3_aa: CSARGLAGGQMGKTRYF
cdr3_nt: TGCAGTGCTAGAGGACTAGCGGGGGGCCAAATGGGAAAGACCCGGTACTTC

clone_size: NA
v_call: TRBV3-1
d_call: NA
j_call: TRBJ2-2
cdr3_aa: CASSQERLGLTDTGELFF
cdr3_nt: TGTGCCAGCAGCCAAGAGAGGTTAGGGCTCACGGACACCGGGGAGCTGTTTTTT

clone_size: NA
v_call: TRBV20-1
d_call: NA
j_call: TRBJ2-7
cdr3_aa: CSARASGSQSEQYF
cdr3_nt: TGCAGTGCTAGAGCCTCGGGTAGCCAGAGCGAGCAGTACTTC

clone_size: many
v_call: TRBV10-3
d_call: NA
j_call: TRBJ2-7
cdr3_aa: CAIRGVTTYEQYF
cdr3_nt: TGTGCCATCAGGGGGGTAACTACCTACGAGCAGTACTTC

clone_size: NA
v_call: TRBV7-6
d_call: NA
j_call: TRBJ1-1
cdr3_aa: CASSQEVAGMNTEAFF
cdr3_nt: TGTGCCAGCAGCCAGGAGGTGGCAGGGATGAACACTGAAGCTTTCTTT

clone_size: many
v_call: TRBV4-1
d_call: TRBD2
j_call: TRBJ2-5
cdr3_aa: CASSQDPLAGGLSQETQYF
cdr3_nt: TGCGCCAGCAGCCAAGATCCCCTAGCGGGGGGGCTCTCCCAAGAGACCCAGTACTTC

clone_size: many
v_call: TRBV6-5
d_call: TRBD2
j_call: TRBJ2-5
cdr3_aa: CASSFRLAGGLQETQYF
cdr3_nt: TGTGCCAGCAGTTTCAGACTAGCGGGGGGCCTCCAAGAGACCCAGTACTTC

clone_size: few
v_call: TRBV27
d_call: NA
j_call: TRBJ1-5
cdr3_aa: CASSTLYQPQHF
cdr3_nt: TGTGCCAGCAGCACCTTATATCAGCCCCAGCATTTT

clone_size: many
v_call: TRBV7-2
d_call: NA
j_call: TRBJ1-1
cdr3_aa: CASSLVGKGNTEAFF
cdr3_nt: TGTGCCAGCAGCTTAGTGGGGAAGGGGAACACTGAAGCTTTCTTT

clone_size: many
v_call: TRBV28
d_call: NA
j_call: TRBJ2-5
cdr3_aa: CASSFAQRAETQYF
cdr3_nt: TGTGCCAGCAGTTTTGCACAGAGGGCTGAGACCCAGTACTTC

clone_size: few
v_call: TRBV6-1
d_call: TRBD2
j_call: TRBJ2-7
cdr3_aa: CASSRNSGGALRGEQYF
cdr3_nt: TGTGCCAGCAGTAGAAATAGCGGGGGAGCCCTGAGGGGCGAGCAGTACTTC

clone_size: NA
v_call: TRBV5-1
d_call: TRBD1
j_call: TRBJ2-3
cdr3_aa: CASSWDRGRDTQYF
cdr3_nt: TGCGCCAGCAGCTGGGACAGGGGTAGGGATACGCAGTATTTT

clone_size: many
v_call: TRBV9
d_call: TRBD1
j_call: TRBJ2-1
cdr3_aa: CASSVAGTGGRLSSYNEQFF
cdr3_nt: TGTGCCAGCAGCGTAGCGGGGACAGGGGGCCGATTGAGCTCCTACAATGAGCAGTTCTTC

clone_size: NA
v_call: TRBV11-2
d_call: NA
j_call: TRBJ2-5
cdr3_aa: CASSLDAGAQETQYF
cdr3_nt: TGTGCCAGCAGCTTAGACGCAGGGGCCCAAGAGACCCAGTACTTC

clone_size: NA
v_call: TRBV7-9
d_call: NA
j_call: TRBJ1-4
cdr3_aa: CASSLGGGSAYEKRFF
cdr3_nt: TGTGCCAGCAGCTTAGGAGGTGGCAGTGCTTATGAAAAACGGTTTTTT

clone_size: few
v_call: TRBV11-3
d_call: NA
j_call: TRBJ2-1
cdr3_aa: CASSLGEGAALNEQFF
cdr3_nt: TGTGCCAGCAGCCTGGGGGAGGGGGCCGCTCTCAATGAGCAGTTCTTC

clone_size: many
v_call: TRBV29-1
d_call: NA
j_call: TRBJ2-7
cdr3_aa: CSIRDGAYEQYF
cdr3_nt: TGCAGCATACGGGACGGAGCCTACGAGCAGTACTTC

clone_size: many
v_call: TRBV7-2
d_call: NA
j_call: TRBJ2-3
cdr3_aa: CASEGGGTDTQYF
cdr3_nt: TGTGCCAGCGAGGGGGGGGGAACAGATACGCAGTATTTT

clone_size: once
v_call: TRBV7-3
d_call: NA
j_call: TRBJ1-2
cdr3_aa: CASSFAGTGDGYTFF
cdr3_nt: NA

clone_size: once
v_call: TRBV2
d_call: NA
j_call: TRBJ2-1
cdr3_aa: CASSVRSHNEQFF
cdr3_nt: TGTGCCAGCAGTGTACGGTCCCACAATGAGCAGTTCTTC